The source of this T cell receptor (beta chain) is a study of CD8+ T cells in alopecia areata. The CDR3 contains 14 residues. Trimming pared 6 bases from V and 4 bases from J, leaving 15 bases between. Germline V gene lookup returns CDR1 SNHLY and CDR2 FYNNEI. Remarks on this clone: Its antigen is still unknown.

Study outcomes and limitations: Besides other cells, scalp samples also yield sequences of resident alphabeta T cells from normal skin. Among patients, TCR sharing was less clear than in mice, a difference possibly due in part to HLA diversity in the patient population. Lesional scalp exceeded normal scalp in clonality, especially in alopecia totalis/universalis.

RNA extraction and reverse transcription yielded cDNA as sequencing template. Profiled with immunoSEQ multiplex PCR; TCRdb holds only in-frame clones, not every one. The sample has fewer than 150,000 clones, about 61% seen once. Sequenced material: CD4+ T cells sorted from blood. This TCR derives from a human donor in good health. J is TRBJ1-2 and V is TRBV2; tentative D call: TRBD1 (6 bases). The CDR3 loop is CASSKGGAGYGYTF. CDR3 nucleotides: TGTGCCAGCAGCAAAGGGGGGGCTGGCTATGGCTACACCTTC.